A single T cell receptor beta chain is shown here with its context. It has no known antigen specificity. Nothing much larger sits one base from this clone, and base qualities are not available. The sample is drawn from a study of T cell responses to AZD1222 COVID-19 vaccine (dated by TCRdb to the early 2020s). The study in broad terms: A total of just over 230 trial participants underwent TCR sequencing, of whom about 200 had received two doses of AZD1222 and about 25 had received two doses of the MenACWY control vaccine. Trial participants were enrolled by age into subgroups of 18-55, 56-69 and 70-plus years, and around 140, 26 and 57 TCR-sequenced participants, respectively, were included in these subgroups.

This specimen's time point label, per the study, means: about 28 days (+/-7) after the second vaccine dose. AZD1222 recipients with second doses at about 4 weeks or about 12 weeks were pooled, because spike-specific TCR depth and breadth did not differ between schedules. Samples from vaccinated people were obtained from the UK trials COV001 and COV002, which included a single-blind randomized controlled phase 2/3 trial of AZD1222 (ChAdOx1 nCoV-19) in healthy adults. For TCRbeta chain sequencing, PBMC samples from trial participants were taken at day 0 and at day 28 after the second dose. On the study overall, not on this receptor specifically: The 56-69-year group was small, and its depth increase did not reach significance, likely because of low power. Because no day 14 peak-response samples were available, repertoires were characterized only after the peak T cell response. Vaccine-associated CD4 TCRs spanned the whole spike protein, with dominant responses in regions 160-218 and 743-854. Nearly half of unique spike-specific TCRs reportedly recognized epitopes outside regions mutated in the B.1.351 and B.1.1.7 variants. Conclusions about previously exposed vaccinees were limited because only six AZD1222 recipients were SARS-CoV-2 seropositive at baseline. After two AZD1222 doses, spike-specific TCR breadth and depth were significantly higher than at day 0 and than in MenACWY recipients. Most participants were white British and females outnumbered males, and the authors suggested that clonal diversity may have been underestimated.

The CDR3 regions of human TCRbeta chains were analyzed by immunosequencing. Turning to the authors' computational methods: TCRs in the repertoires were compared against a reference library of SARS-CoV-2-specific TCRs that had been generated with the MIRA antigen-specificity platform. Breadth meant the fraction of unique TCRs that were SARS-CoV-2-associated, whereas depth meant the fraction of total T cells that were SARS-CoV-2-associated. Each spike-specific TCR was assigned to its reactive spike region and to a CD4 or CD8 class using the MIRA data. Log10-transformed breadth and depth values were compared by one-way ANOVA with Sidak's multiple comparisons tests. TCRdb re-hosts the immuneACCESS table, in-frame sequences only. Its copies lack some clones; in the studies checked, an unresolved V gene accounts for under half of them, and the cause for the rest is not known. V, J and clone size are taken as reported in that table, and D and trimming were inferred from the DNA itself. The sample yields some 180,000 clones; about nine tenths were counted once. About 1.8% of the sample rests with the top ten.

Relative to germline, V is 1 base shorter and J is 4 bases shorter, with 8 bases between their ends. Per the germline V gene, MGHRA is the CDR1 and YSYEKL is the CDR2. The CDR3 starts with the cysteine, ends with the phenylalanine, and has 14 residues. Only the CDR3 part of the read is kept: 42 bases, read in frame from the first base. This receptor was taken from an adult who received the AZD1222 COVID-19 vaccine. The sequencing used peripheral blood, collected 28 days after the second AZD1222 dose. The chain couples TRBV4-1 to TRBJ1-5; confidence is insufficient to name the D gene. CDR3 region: CASSQGMGNQPQHF. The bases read TGCGCCAGCAGCCAAGGAATGGGAAATCAGCCCCAGCATTTT.